The clone carrying this T cell receptor beta chain appeared once. Its antigen is unknown. This specimen belongs to a study of regulatory T cells in long-lasting Graves disease. Study-wide findings and caveats: TRBV28, TRBJ1-2 and TRBJ2-5 were favored in persistent disease. Accuracy could have been hurt by small sample size.

Library construction for TCR beta used iRepertoire HTBI primers and Arm-PCR of CDR3 regions. TCRdb recomputed calls from the multiplex PCR reads with MiXCR, one row per CDR3 protein. The data hold around 450,000 distinct CDR3 sequences, with around a fifth observed a single time. CDR3 length: 13 residues. V dropped 4 bases and J dropped 3 bases, with 10 bases sitting between them. CDR1 is SGHRS and CDR2 is YFSETQ in the germline V gene. Noted time point: persistent/refractory GD, antithyroid drugs over 5 years with positive TRAb. The TCR library was made from RNA that had been extracted from PBMCs in TRIzol. Patients with Graves' disease were diagnosed by American Thyroid Association guidelines.

Here the sequenced sample was peripheral blood mononuclear cells (PBMCs), taken when the disease was refractory, from a patient treated with antithyroid drugs. The gene calls are TRBV5-1 and TRBJ2-5, with D tentatively TRBD1 (6 bases). The TCR was taken from a female donor with Graves disease. The CDR3 bases are TGCGCCAGCAGCATGACAGGAGAAGAGACCCAGTACTTC. Translated: CASSMTGEETQYF.